These 25 T cell receptor beta chains came from one sample sequenced in a study of blood T cells in healthy people across ages. With a J-beta primer mix and a sample-barcoded 5' primer, a second PCR ran about 7 to 12 cycles. MiXCR, run by TCRdb on the 5' RACE reads, gives a single entry per CDR3 protein. The data contain some 1.7 million distinct CDR3 sequences, roughly 28% of them singletons. The sample was blood. The receptor set was obtained from a woman aged 30 to 39 in good health.

Only a few counts were recorded for this clonotype. The rearrangement uses TRBV3-1 and TRBJ1-2; TRBD1 matches 10 bases. Germline V gene lookup returns CDR1 LGHDT and CDR2 YNNKEL (reference sequence). The CDR3 loop spans 16 amino acids. V lost 4 bases and J lost 8; bases outside the gene matches: 13. CDR3 sequence reads: CASSPGEGRDRGGYTF. The CDR3 nucleotides read TGTGCCAGCAGCCCCGGAGAGGGGCGGGACAGGGGCGGCTACACCTTC.

A note on this clonotype: Since a much larger clone is just one base distant, this may be a read error. The chain has TRBV29-1 and TRBJ2-7; possibly TRBD2 for D (6 bases). Germline-derived CDR1 and CDR2 are SQVTM and ANQGSEA. The CDR3 has 13 amino acids. V lost 3 bases, J lost 5 bases, and 14 bases lay in between. The CDR3: CSVDLGGGNEQYF. CDR3 sequence (DNA): TGCAGCGTTGATCTGGGGGGTGGGAACGAGCAGTACTTC.

This clonotype was recorded at least ten times. This chain connects TRBV12-3 or TRBV12-4 to TRBJ2-7, with unresolved D. CDR3 size: 19 residues. V was trimmed by 4 bases and J by 4 bases, leaving 29 bases between them. As DNA, the CDR3 is TGTGCCAGCAGTTCCCTAGGGCCAACAGCCCTCCAAAGGGCGTACGAGCAGTACTTC. Translation: CASSSLGPTALQRAYEQYF.

This clonotype showed up many times. V is TRBV20-1 and J is TRBJ1-5, with D unclear. Germline CDR1 DFQATT, CDR2 SNEGSKA (reference sequence). V gave up 1 base and J gave up 6 bases, with 7 bases separating them. This CDR3 has 12 amino acids. The CDR3 loop reads CSARVGSQPQHF. CDR3 bases: TGCAGTGCTAGAGTAGGGTCTCAGCCCCAGCATTTT.

A few counts support this clonotype. J is TRBJ1-6 and V is TRBV5-1, with no clear D. This CDR3 has 13 amino acids. Germline lookup yields CDR1 SGHRS and CDR2 YFSETQ. V was trimmed by 4 bases and J by 7 bases, leaving 9 bases between them. CDR3 amino acids: CASSPETNSPLHF. In nucleotides, the CDR3 is TGCGCCAGCAGCCCAGAGACAAATTCACCCCTCCACTTT.

This clonotype has ten or more counts. The rearrangement links TRBV6-2 or TRBV6-3 to TRBJ2-7; D uncertain. The length of the CDR3 is 11 residues. Germline V gene lookup returns CDR1 MNHEY and CDR2 SVGEGT. V was clipped by 5 bases and J by 7 bases, with 9 bases between them. CDR3 region: CASSMGREQYF. CDR3 coding DNA: TGTGCCAGCAGTATGGGCAGAGAGCAGTACTTC.

Only a few counts were recorded for this clonotype. The junction differs from germline at one of its ends, possibly a read error. This chain joins TRBV3-1 and TRBJ2-5, with D possibly being TRBD1 (5 bases). Germline V gives CDR1 LGHDT, CDR2 YNNKEL (reference sequence). The CDR3 runs 12 residues. The CDR3: CASEEGEEPQYF. The CDR3 region has the DNA TGTGCCAGCGAGGAAGGGGAAGAGCCCCAGTACTTC.

This clonotype was observed at least ten times. The V and J genes are TRBV20-1 and TRBJ2-7; 10 nucleotides agree with TRBD2. Per germline, CDR1 DFQATT and CDR2 SNEGSKA (reference sequence). The CDR3 is made up of 13 amino acids. The V and J ends lost 5 bases and 5 bases, in that order; junction bases with no gene match: 6. CDR3 DNA: TGCAGTGCTTCCGGGACTAGCGACCACGAGCAGTACTTC. Protein product: CSASGTSDHEQYF.

On this clonotype itself: This sequence may be a read error, since a much larger clone differs from it by one base. The V and J genes are TRBV20-1 and TRBJ2-1; the D gene could be TRBD1 or TRBD2 (6 bases each). There are 17 residues in the CDR3. CDR1 DFQATT and CDR2 SNEGSKA come from the germline V gene (reference sequence). Trimming stripped 2 bases from V and 8 bases from J, with 25 bases between. The CDR3, as DNA: TGCAGTGCTAGACTCCGCGGGGACACCCGAGGTTACGATGAGCAGTTCTTC. Protein: CSARLRGDTRGYDEQFF.

This clonotype showed up many times. V and J are TRBV5-1 and TRBJ2-7, with a weak D call TRBD1 (6 bases). The CDR3 has 14 residues. Germline CDR1 and CDR2: SGHRS and YFSETQ. V lost 2 bases and J 2 bases, leaving 11 bases between the germline ends. The CDR3 loop reads CASSFESGAYEQYF. CDR3 sequence (DNA): TGCGCCAGCAGCTTCGAATCAGGGGCCTACGAGCAGTACTTC.

This clonotype has a count of ten or more. CDR3 DNA: TGTGCCAGCAGCCCGCGTAAGGGATCGGGTCAGCCCCAGCATTTT. Translated, it gives CASSPRKGSGQPQHF. The gene calls are TRBV7-2 and TRBJ1-5; D unclear. Trimming took 5 bases from V and 6 from J, leaving 17 bases between them. The CDR3 extends over 15 amino acids. From germline, CDR1 is SGHTA and CDR2 FQGNSA.

The chain carries TRBV6-5 and TRBJ2-7; D unresolved. The J call may be mistaken, given a closer DNA end match to TRBJ2-5. The germline CDR1 and CDR2 sequences are MNHEY and SVGAGI. The CDR3 totals 14 residues. The CDR3 coding sequence is TGTGCCAGCAGTTACCCAGGTGCTGGGGAGACCCAGTACTTC. This gives the protein CASSYPGAGETQYF.

V gene TRBV7-2 combines with J gene TRBJ2-1; D is uncertain. Germline values: CDR1 SGHTA, CDR2 FQGNSA. This CDR3 contains 12 residues. V was cut by 0 bases and J by 8 bases, with 5 bases left in between. CDR3: CASSLASHEQFF. In DNA, the CDR3 is TGTGCCAGCAGCTTAGCTAGTCATGAGCAGTTCTTC.

This clonotype showed up just a few times. This chain joins TRBV14 and TRBJ2-2; perhaps TRBD1 as D (6 bases). This CDR3 has 14 amino acids. Looked up from germline, CDR1 is SGHDN and CDR2 is FVKESK. V was trimmed by 2 bases and J by 3 bases, leaving 7 bases between them. Here the CDR3 reads CASSQKGDTGELFF. CDR3 coding DNA: TGTGCCAGCAGCCAAAAGGGGGACACCGGGGAGCTGTTTTTT.

The rearrangement links TRBV7-6 to TRBJ2-1; D is ambiguous. CDR1 is SGHVS, CDR2 FNYEAQ, per germline. Trimming removed 3 bases from V and 9 bases from J, with 12 bases in between. This CDR3 region has 13 residues. This CDR3 reads CASSFHSRAEQFF. For the CDR3, the DNA is TGTGCCAGCAGCTTTCATTCCCGGGCTGAGCAGTTCTTC.

This clonotype was recorded a few times. The chain carries TRBV7-2 and TRBJ2-1; 15 positions match TRBD2. The V gene's germline CDR1 is SGHTA and CDR2 FQGNSA. V lost 5 bases and J lost 9; bases outside the gene matches: 14. The CDR3 has 18 residues. CDR3 region: CASSATSRTSGRAIEQFF. CDR3 nucleotides: TGTGCCAGCAGCGCCACGTCCCGGACTAGCGGGAGGGCCATTGAGCAGTTCTTC.

The rearrangement joins TRBV28 to TRBJ2-3, with 7 bases lining up with TRBD1. This CDR3 is 16 amino acids long. Germline lookup yields CDR1 MDHEN and CDR2 SYDVKM. V trimming: 5 bases; J trimming: 0 bases; junction bases outside the gene matches: 8. CDR3 DNA sequence: TGTGCCAGCAGTGATGGACAGGCCGTTAGCACAGATACGCAGTATTTT. Translation gives CASSDGQAVSTDTQYF.

This clonotype appeared once. The rearrangement joins TRBV24-1 to TRBJ1-5; 9 bases fit TRBD1. Germline values: CDR1 KGHDR, CDR2 SFDVKD. V lost 6 bases, J lost 7 bases, and 6 bases stayed unmatched. This CDR3 contains 14 residues. The CDR3 sequence is CATSPGQGYQPQHF. In DNA form, the CDR3 reads TGTGCCACCAGTCCGGGACAGGGATACCAGCCCCAGCATTTT.

This sequence joins TRBV12-3 or TRBV12-4 and TRBJ1-1, with TRBD1 identical over 10 bases. The CDR3 has 14 residues. Germline trimming cut 7 bases from V and 7 bases from J; bases unmatched to any gene: 9. CDR3 loop: CASIRRTGGGEAFF. The CDR3 nucleotides read TGTGCCAGCATCCGTAGGACAGGGGGGGGTGAAGCTTTCTTT.

This chain joins TRBV4-1 and TRBJ2-3; the D gene is possibly TRBD1 (5 bases). Germline-derived CDR1 and CDR2 are MGHRA and YSYEKL. The V end lost 2 bases, the J end lost 2 bases, and 11 bases lay between the germline ends. The CDR3 is 15 residues long. CDR3 DNA sequence: TGCGCCAGCAGCCAAATAAGGGGCCCCACAGATACGCAGTATTTT. It yields the protein CASSQIRGPTDTQYF.

V is TRBV20-1 and J is TRBJ2-7, with D perhaps matching TRBD1 (6 bases). V dropped 3 bases and J dropped 2 bases, with 11 bases sitting between them. In germline, CDR1 is DFQATT, CDR2 SNEGSKA (reference sequence). CDR3 length: 13 residues. CDR3 nucleotides: TGCAGTGCTAGTTCGTACAGGGCCTACGAGCAGTACTTC. Protein product: CSASSYRAYEQYF.

This clonotype has only a few counts. The chain is built from TRBV9 and TRBJ2-7, with 10 bases fitting TRBD2. The germline V gene encodes CDR1 SGDLS and CDR2 YYNGEE. The CDR3 extends over 17 amino acids. V shed 0 bases and J 0 bases; nucleotides not matched to a gene: 6. In nucleotides, the CDR3 is TGTGCCAGCAGCGTAGGCCCGAGCGGGGGGGCCTCCTACGAGCAGTACTTC. It translates to CASSVGPSGGASYEQYF.

This clonotype was detected ten times or more. The rearrangement links TRBV7-2 to TRBJ1-2; possible D gene TRBD1, 6 bases. Germline V gene data show CDR1 as SGHTA and CDR2 as FQGNSA. The CDR3 consists of 14 residues. Trimming removed 2 bases from V and 8 bases from J, with 15 bases in between. CDR3 nucleotides: TGTGCCAGCAGCTTATCCCCAGGGGCCAGGGGCTACACCTTC. Its protein product is CASSLSPGARGYTF.

The genes are TRBV9 and TRBJ1-1; no clear D gene. CDR1 SGDLS and CDR2 YYNGEE come from the germline V gene. This CDR3 has 15 amino acids. V was shortened by 0 bases and J by 3 bases, with 12 bases between the two germline ends. The CDR3 reads CASSVEGGVHTEAFF. CDR3 coding DNA: TGTGCCAGCAGCGTAGAGGGCGGAGTTCACACTGAAGCTTTCTTT.

This clonotype was seen ten or more times. The chain is built from TRBV5-1 and TRBJ2-7; TRBD1 matches 10 bases. V trimming: 0 bases; J trimming: 0 bases; junction bases outside the gene matches: 3. The V gene's germline CDR1 is SGHRS and CDR2 YFSETQ. The CDR3 sequence is 16 residues long. The CDR3 DNA reads TGCGCCAGCAGCTTGGAAGGGACAGGGGTCTCCTACGAGCAGTACTTC. Encoded protein: CASSLEGTGVSYEQYF.